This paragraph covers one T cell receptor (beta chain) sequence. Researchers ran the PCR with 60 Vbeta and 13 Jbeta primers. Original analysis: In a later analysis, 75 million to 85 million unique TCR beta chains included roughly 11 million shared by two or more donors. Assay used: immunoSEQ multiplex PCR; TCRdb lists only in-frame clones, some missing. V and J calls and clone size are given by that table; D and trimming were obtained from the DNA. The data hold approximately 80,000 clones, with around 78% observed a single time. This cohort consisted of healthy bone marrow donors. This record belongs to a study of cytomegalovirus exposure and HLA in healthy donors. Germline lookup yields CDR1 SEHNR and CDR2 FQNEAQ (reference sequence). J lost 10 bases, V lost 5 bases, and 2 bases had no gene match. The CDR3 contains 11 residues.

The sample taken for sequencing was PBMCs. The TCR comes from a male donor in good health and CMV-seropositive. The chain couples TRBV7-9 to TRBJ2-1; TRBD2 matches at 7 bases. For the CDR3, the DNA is TGTGCCAGCAGCGACGGGGGGGAGCAGTTCTTC. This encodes CASSDGGEQFF.